The rows below give T cell receptor beta chains drawn from one sample of a study of blood T cell repertoires in COVID-19. Using immunoSEQ multiplex PCR, the repertoire was profiled, and TCRdb retains in-frame clones only, with some absent. The sample has around 300,000 clones, roughly 89% seen once. Sequencing was done on a sample of PBMCs or T cells enriched from blood (not recorded which). Every receptor here comes from a woman between 55 and 75 years old who had recovered from COVID-19. Each CDR3 is given with its conserved first and last residue. D genes are given only for firm matches. Expanded clones are given a class, and other clones once, few, many or no size at all.

j_call clone_size v_call d_call cdr3_aa cdr3_nt
TRBJ1-1 - TRBV5-1 - CASSLGDFSEAFF TGCGCCAGCAGCTTGGGGGACTTCTCTGAAGCTTTCTTT
TRBJ2-6 - TRBV28 - CASSAPTVSGANVLTF TGTGCCAGCAGTGCGCCCACAGTATCTGGGGCCAACGTCCTGACTTTC
TRBJ2-3 - TRBV5-1 - CASSLRREPDTQYF TGCGCCAGCAGCTTGAGACGGGAGCCGGATACGCAGTATTTT
TRBJ1-6 - TRBV19 - CASSIRVGGNPYNSPLHF TGTGCCAGTAGTATAAGGGTTGGAGGGAACCCCTATAATTCACCCCTCCACTTT
TRBJ1-4 - TRBV10-3 TRBD1 CATRGGINEKLFF TGTGCCACCCGAGGGGGCATTAATGAAAAACTGTTTTTT
TRBJ1-1 - TRBV5-1 TRBD1 CASSGNRGLGAFF TGCGCCAGCAGCGGAAACAGGGGTCTCGGAGCTTTCTTT
TRBJ1-6 - TRBV6-6 TRBD1 CASSYPRDRINSPLHF TGTGCCAGCAGTTACCCCCGGGACAGGATTAATTCACCCCTCCACTTT
TRBJ2-7 few TRBV19 TRBD2 CASSTGLLSSYEQYF TGTGCCAGTAGTACGGGACTATTAAGTTCCTACGAGCAGTACTTC
TRBJ2-7 - TRBV11-2 - CASRTRESSYEQYF TGTGCCAGCCGAACTAGGGAGAGCTCCTACGAGCAGTACTTC
TRBJ1-5 - TRBV2 TRBD1 CASTRQGRGQPQHF TGTGCCAGCACCCGACAGGGTAGAGGTCAGCCCCAGCATTTT
TRBJ1-1 - TRBV6-5 - CASSYSNRNTEAFF TGTGCCAGCAGTTACAGCAACAGGAACACTGAAGCTTTCTTT
TRBJ2-5 once TRBV6-6 - CASSPPGSPETQYF TGTGCCAGCAGCCCTCCGGGTTCCCCAGAGACCCAGTACTTC
TRBJ1-3 - TRBV9 - CASSVVGVSGNTIYF TGTGCCAGCAGCGTAGTCGGGGTTTCTGGAAACACCATATATTTT
TRBJ1-1 - TRBV20-1 TRBD1 CSASGGTGDNTEAFF TGCAGTGCTAGTGGGGGCACAGGGGATAACACTGAAGCTTTCTTT
TRBJ2-7 once TRBV9 TRBD1 CASSVAGQGYEQYF TGTGCCAGCAGCGTAGCGGGACAGGGCTACGAGCAGTACTTC
TRBJ2-3 - TRBV30 TRBD1 CACPGDRDTDTQYF TGTGCCTGCCCCGGGGACAGGGACACAGATACGCAGTATTTT
TRBJ1-1 - TRBV30 - CAWSTGTEAFF TGTGCCTGGAGTACCGGGACTGAAGCTTTCTTT
TRBJ1-5 - TRBV28 TRBD1 CASSPDRELSQPQHF TGTGCCAGCAGTCCCGACAGGGAGCTTAGTCAGCCCCAGCATTTT
TRBJ1-1 - TRBV7-9 TRBD1 CASSPVGTGGVYTEAFF TGTGCCAGCAGCCCCGTCGGTACAGGGGGGGTGTACACTGAAGCTTTCTTT
TRBJ1-2 - TRBV2 - CASSDFGGPYGGYTF TGTGCCAGCAGTGATTTCGGAGGACCCTATGGGGGCTACACCTTC
TRBJ2-7 - TRBV5-1 TRBD2 CASSLAGGNDEQYF TGCGCCAGCAGCTTGGCGGGGGGTAACGACGAGCAGTACTTC
TRBJ2-3 - TRBV5-1 TRBD2 CASSLVLAGGGDTQYF TGCGCCAGCAGCTTGGTACTAGCGGGAGGAGGAGATACGCAGTATTTT
TRBJ2-5 - TRBV30 TRBD2 CAWTSGQETQYF TGTGCCTGGACTAGCGGGCAAGAGACCCAGTACTTC
TRBJ1-1 - TRBV5-1 - CASSLGPRGYTEAFF TGCGCCAGCAGCTTGGGACCCCGCGGTTACACTGAAGCTTTCTTT
TRBJ1-5 - TRBV19 TRBD1 CASSQGVHQPQHF TGTGCCAGCTCACAGGGGGTCCATCAGCCCCAGCATTTT